This T cell receptor (beta chain) was retrieved from a study of blood T cells in healthy people across ages. Healthy Caucasian individuals from Russia aged roughly 6 to 100 served as donors. The CDR3 is 15 amino acids. V dropped 3 bases and J dropped 8 bases, with 17 bases sitting between them. Germline lookup yields CDR1 MGHDK and CDR2 SYGVNS. The sample holds many counts of this clonotype. Primed by a sample-barcoded 5' primer and a J-beta primer mix, a second PCR proceeded for about 6 to 11 cycles. TCRdb reprocessed the 5' RACE reads via MiXCR and lists one record per CDR3 protein. The table lists some 1.5 million distinct CDR3 sequences, 28% of them singletons.

V is TRBV25-1 and J is TRBJ2-1; no clear D gene. The TCR was taken from a woman aged 25 to 39 in good health. Sequenced material: blood. Here the CDR3 DNA reads TGTGCCAGCAGTGATACCAGTAACCTGGTCTATGAGCAGTTCTTC. It specifies CASSDTSNLVYEQFF.